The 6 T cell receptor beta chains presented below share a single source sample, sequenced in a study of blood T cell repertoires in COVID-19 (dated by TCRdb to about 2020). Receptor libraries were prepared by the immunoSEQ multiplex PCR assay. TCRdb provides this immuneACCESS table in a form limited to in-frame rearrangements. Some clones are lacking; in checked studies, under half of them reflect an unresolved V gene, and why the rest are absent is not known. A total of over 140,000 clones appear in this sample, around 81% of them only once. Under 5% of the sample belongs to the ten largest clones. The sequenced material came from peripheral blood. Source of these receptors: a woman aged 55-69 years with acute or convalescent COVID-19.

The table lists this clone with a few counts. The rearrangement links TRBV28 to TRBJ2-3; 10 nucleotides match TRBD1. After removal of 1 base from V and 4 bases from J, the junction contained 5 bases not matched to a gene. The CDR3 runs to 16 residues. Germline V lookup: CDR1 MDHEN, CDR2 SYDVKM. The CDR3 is CASSLLWDRGSDTQYF. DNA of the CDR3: TGTGCCAGCAGTTTATTATGGGACAGGGGTTCAGATACGCAGTATTTT.

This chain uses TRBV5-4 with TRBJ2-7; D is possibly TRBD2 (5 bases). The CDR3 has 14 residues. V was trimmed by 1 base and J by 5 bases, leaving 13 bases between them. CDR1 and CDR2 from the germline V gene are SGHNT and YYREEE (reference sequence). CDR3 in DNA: TGTGCCAGCAGCTTGCCCGGGGATCGGCACGAGCAGTACTTC. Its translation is CASSLPGDRHEQYF.

The CDR3 bases are TGTGCCTGGAGTGTAGGGGGCGGCTATCAGCCCCAGCATTTT. Protein sequence: CAWSVGGGYQPQHF. The chain employs TRBV30 and TRBJ1-5; TRBD1 matches 7 bases. CDR1 and CDR2 from the germline V gene are GTSNPN and SVGIG (reference sequence). The J segment lost 5 bases and the V segment lost 0 bases, leaving 4 bases of the junction unmatched. The CDR3 is made up of 14 amino acids.

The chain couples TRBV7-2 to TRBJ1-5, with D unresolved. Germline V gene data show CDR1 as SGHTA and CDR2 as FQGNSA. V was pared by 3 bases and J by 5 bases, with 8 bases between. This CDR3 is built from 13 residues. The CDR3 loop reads CASSFTIDQPQHF. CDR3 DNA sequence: TGTGCCAGCAGCTTCACGATAGATCAGCCCCAGCATTTT.

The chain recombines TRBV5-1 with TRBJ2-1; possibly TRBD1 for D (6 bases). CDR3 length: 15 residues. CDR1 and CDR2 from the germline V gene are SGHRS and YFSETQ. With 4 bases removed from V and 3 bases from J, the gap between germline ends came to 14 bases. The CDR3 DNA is TGCGCCAGCAGCGCCCGGACAGAAGGCTACAATGAGCAGTTCTTC. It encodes CASSARTEGYNEQFF. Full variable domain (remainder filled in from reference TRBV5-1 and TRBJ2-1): KAGVTQTPRYLIKTRGQQVTLSCSPISGHRSVSWYQQTPGQGLQFLFEYFSETQRNKGNFPGRFSGRQFSNSRSEMNVSTLELGDSALYLCASSARTEGYNEQFFGPGTRLTVL.

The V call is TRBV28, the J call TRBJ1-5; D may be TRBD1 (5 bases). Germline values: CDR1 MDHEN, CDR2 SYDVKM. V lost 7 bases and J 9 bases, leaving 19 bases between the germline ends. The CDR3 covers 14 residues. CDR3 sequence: CASKGIQEYGPQHF. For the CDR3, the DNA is TGTGCCAGCAAGGGTATACAGGAGTATGGGCCCCAGCATTTT.